A selection of T cell receptor beta chains follows, all from one sample in a study of blood T cell repertoires in COVID-19. The repertoire was sequenced with immunoSEQ multiplex PCR; TCRdb's copy has only in-frame clones and lacks some. The sample shows some 120,000 clones, less than 85% of them seen only once. The sequencing sample was made of peripheral blood. These receptors were collected from a man younger than 45 with acute or convalescent COVID-19. Both conserved end residues are part of each CDR3. A D gene is named only where the DNA matches it firmly. Rows may omit the clone size; those that give it use once, few, many or a size class.

cdr3_nt	cdr3_aa	v_call	j_call	clone_size	cdr3_length	d_call
TGTGCCAGCAGCCAAGATCTGGGAGCGGGCTCCTACAATGAGCAGTTCTTC	CASSQDLGAGSYNEQFF	TRBV3-1/TRBV3-2	TRBJ2-1	NA	17	NA
TGTGCCAGCAGACCGCTACAGGCCATGAACACTGAAGCTTTCTTT	CASRPLQAMNTEAFF	TRBV6-5	TRBJ1-1	NA	15	NA
TGTGCCAGTAGCGCACAGGGGGGAGGTCAGCCCCAGCATTTT	CASSAQGGGQPQHF	TRBV19	TRBJ1-5	NA	14	TRBD1
TGTGCCAGCAGCTTTGCGCAGACTAAGAACACTGAAGCTTTCTTT	CASSFAQTKNTEAFF	TRBV7-9	TRBJ1-1	few	15	NA
TGTGCCAGCAAGGCGGGACTAGCGGGAGAAGAGACCCAGTACTTC	CASKAGLAGEETQYF	TRBV3-1/TRBV3-2	TRBJ2-5	NA	15	TRBD2
TGTGCCAGCAGCGTAGACGGGTCGACCTACAATGAGCAGTTCTTC	CASSVDGSTYNEQFF	TRBV9	TRBJ2-1	NA	15	NA
TGTGCCAGCAGCTTAGGCCGGGGAGCGGGGGAGGGCGCAGATACGCAGTATTTT	CASSLGRGAGEGADTQYF	TRBV7-6	TRBJ2-3	NA	18	TRBD2
TGTGCCAGTACCCATGACAGGGGCCGTATACAGCCCCAGCATTTT	CASTHDRGRIQPQHF	TRBV19	TRBJ1-5	NA	15	TRBD1
TGTGCCACCAGTGATGCACAGGGCCCCGCCGGGGAGCTGTTTTTT	CATSDAQGPAGELFF	TRBV24-1	TRBJ2-2	NA	15	NA
TGTGCCAGCAGTGACTCCTACTACGAGCAGTACTTC	CASSDSYYEQYF	TRBV2	TRBJ2-7	NA	12	NA
TGTGCCAGCAGCTTAAACCCGACCCCGAAGCAGGCGCAGTTCTTC	CASSLNPTPKQAQFF	TRBV7-8	TRBJ2-1	NA	15	NA
TGTGCCAGCAGTCCAAGGACTAGCGGGGGATACACAGATACGCAGTATTTT	CASSPRTSGGYTDTQYF	TRBV4-2	TRBJ2-3	few	17	TRBD2
TGTGCCAGCAGTCCTAGCTCCTCAGAGCAGTTCTTC	CASSPSSSEQFF	TRBV3-1/TRBV3-2	TRBJ2-1	NA	12	NA
TGCGCCAGCAGCACCCTAGCGGGGGACAACAATGAGCAGTTCTTC	CASSTLAGDNNEQFF	TRBV5-1	TRBJ2-1	NA	15	TRBD2
TGTGCCAGCAGCTTGCAGGGTATCGGCTACACCTTC	CASSLQGIGYTF	TRBV5-8	TRBJ1-2	NA	12	NA
TGTGCCAGCAGTTACAGAGGAAGTAGCAATCAGCCCCAGCATTTT	CASSYRGSSNQPQHF	TRBV6-2/TRBV6-3	TRBJ1-5	NA	15	NA
TGTGCCAGCAGCCAAGGTGGCAGGGGCTTTACAGATACGCAGTATTTT	CASSQGGRGFTDTQYF	TRBV3-1/TRBV3-2	TRBJ2-3	NA	16	NA
TGTGCCAGCAGCGCCTCAGGGGGCGCTGGGGCCAACGTCCTGACTTTC	CASSASGGAGANVLTF	TRBV7-9	TRBJ2-6	NA	16	TRBD1
TGCAGCGTTGATCCAGAGGCGGTAAACGGCTACACCTTC	CSVDPEAVNGYTF	TRBV29-1	TRBJ1-2	NA	13	NA
TGTGCCAGCTCTCCCTTGGGCAGCATCGAACGGCGCAATCAGCCCCAGCATTTT	CASSPLGSIERRNQPQHF	TRBV18	TRBJ1-5	NA	18	NA
TGTGCCAGTAGTACACCGGGACAGGGGAACACCGGGGAGCTGTTTTTT	CASSTPGQGNTGELFF	TRBV19	TRBJ2-2	few	16	TRBD1
TGTGCCAGCAGTCAGTTAGCGGGGGCCTCCTACAATGAGCAGTTCTTC	CASSQLAGASYNEQFF	TRBV6-2/TRBV6-3	TRBJ2-1	once	16	TRBD2
TGTGCCAGCAGCACGGGTCTCGGGGAGCTGTTTTTT	CASSTGLGELFF	TRBV7-9	TRBJ2-2	NA	12	NA
TGTGCCATCAGTGATCGGCAGGGGGCGAACACCGGGGAGCTGTTTTTT	CAISDRQGANTGELFF	TRBV10-3	TRBJ2-2	NA	16	TRBD1
TGTGCCAGCAGCTTAGAGGCAGGGTATTCCTATGGCTACACCTTC	CASSLEAGYSYGYTF	TRBV11-2	TRBJ1-2	NA	15	NA
TGTGCCTGGTGGCCAGGGGGAAACTATGGCTACACCTTC	CAWWPGGNYGYTF	TRBV30	TRBJ1-2	NA	13	TRBD1
TGTGCCAGCAGCCAAGATCGGACTAGCGGGTACTACAATGAGCAGTTCTTC	CASSQDRTSGYYNEQFF	TRBV14	TRBJ2-1	NA	17	TRBD2
TGTGCCAGCAGGTTAACTAGCGGGGGGGCCCCCTACAATGAGCAGTTCTTC	CASRLTSGGAPYNEQFF	TRBV7-2	TRBJ2-1	NA	17	TRBD2
TGTGCCAGCAGTGAGTTGTCAGGGGGCGCGAATGAGCAGTTCTTC	CASSELSGGANEQFF	TRBV2	TRBJ2-1	once	15	TRBD1
TGTGCCAGTAGTATTCGGGTAGGAATGAACACTGAAGCTTTCTTT	CASSIRVGMNTEAFF	TRBV19	TRBJ1-1	NA	15	NA
TGTGCCAGCAGCCTATCGGGTAACCCCCCTGGAAATCAGCCCCAGCATTTT	CASSLSGNPPGNQPQHF	TRBV4-2	TRBJ1-5	NA	17	NA
TGTGCCTGGAGTCGACAGGTGAACACTGAAGCTTTCTTT	CAWSRQVNTEAFF	TRBV30	TRBJ1-1	NA	13	NA
TGTGCCAGCAGCCCGGGGGACAGAACCCGCTATGGCTACACCTTC	CASSPGDRTRYGYTF	TRBV7-3	TRBJ1-2	NA	15	TRBD1
TGTGCCAGCAGCGAACAGGGTTGGTGGGTGGGCGGAAACACCATATATTTT	CASSEQGWWVGGNTIYF	TRBV21-1	TRBJ1-3	NA	17	NA
TGTGCCAGCTCACCGGGACAAGAAGGGGAGCTGTTTTTT	CASSPGQEGELFF	TRBV18	TRBJ2-2	NA	13	NA
TGTGCCAGCGGACAGGGCGGGAACACCGGGGAGCTGTTTTTT	CASGQGGNTGELFF	TRBV3-1/TRBV3-2	TRBJ2-2	NA	14	TRBD1
TGTGCCAGCAGCTTAGCTTTCGGGGCTAGCGGGGCCTACGAGCAGTACTTC	CASSLAFGASGAYEQYF	TRBV7-2	TRBJ2-7	NA	17	TRBD2
TGTGCCAGCAGTCCGGGGGGCCTTGGCTATGGCTACACCTTC	CASSPGGLGYGYTF	TRBV7-6	TRBJ1-2	once	14	NA
TGTGCCAGCAGCGTAGCCGGTGTACCCGAGGAGACCCAGTACTTC	CASSVAGVPEETQYF	TRBV9	TRBJ2-5	once	15	NA
TGTGCCAGCAGTGGGACTAGCGTTTTCCCCGGGGAGCTGTTTTTT	CASSGTSVFPGELFF	TRBV5-6	TRBJ2-2	NA	15	TRBD2
TGTGCCAGCAGCTTAGTGGGCGGGGAGGTGGGCAAAAACATTCAGTACTTC	CASSLVGGEVGKNIQYF	TRBV7-2	TRBJ2-4	NA	17	NA